The clone carrying this T cell receptor beta chain was seen at least ten times. What it binds is not known. This sample is drawn from a study of CD8+CD57+ T cells in acquired aplastic anemia. Study information: The sorted CD4+ and CD8+ cells yielded an average around 3 ug of DNA.

Genomic DNA was employed as the template in profiling TCR beta VDJ and CDR3. Each CDR3 protein gets one entry after TCRdb re-called the reads with MiXCR. This table holds about 190,000 distinct CDR3 sequences, around 66% found once. Study-wide findings and caveats: Overlapping CD8+ CDR3 repertoires of patients and controls contained some 30 shared sequences.

V gave up 6 bases and J gave up 0 bases; unmatched junction bases: 8. The CDR3 spans 17 residues. The rearrangement links TRBV12-3 or TRBV12-4 to TRBJ2-5; 12 positions match TRBD2. The sequence was obtained from a human donor with severe aplastic anemia or a healthy control (not recorded which). The sequenced sample consisted of sorted CD4+, CD8+, or CD8+CD57+ T cells (not recorded which) from PBMCs. CDR3 sequence: CASRSPSGGVYQETQYF. In nucleotides, the CDR3 is TGTGCCAGCAGGTCTCCTAGCGGGGGGGTGTACCAAGAGACCCAGTACTTC.